The rows below give T cell receptor beta chains drawn from one sample of a study of beta chain features in type 1 diabetes. Measured with immunoSEQ multiplex PCR; TCRdb has only the in-frame clones, and not every one. Of roughly 310,000 clones listed, approximately 9.9% are singletons. The sample comprised naive CD4+ T cells from blood. The receptors originated from a woman aged 30 to 39 in good health. Each CDR3 is given with its conserved first and last residue. The order of the fields is D gene, J gene, V gene, clone size, CDR3 DNA, CDR3 protein. The D gene is left open where the match is weak. Expanded clones get a size class; other rows say once, few or many, or leave the size out.

. TRBJ1-4 TRBV14 . TGTGCCAGCAGCCAAGGGGGCTACGGTGAAAAACTGTTTTTT CASSQGGYGEKLFF
TRBD1 TRBJ1-2 TRBV7-3 . TGTGCCAGCAGCTTAGGGCAGGGGGGAGGCTACACCTTC CASSLGQGGGYTF
. TRBJ2-7 TRBV25-1 few TGTGCCAGCAGTGAGCAGGGTGGGGCCTACGAGCAGTACTTC CASSEQGGAYEQYF
TRBD1 TRBJ2-3 TRBV15 . TGTGCCACCAGCAGGACAGGGGTCCCCCGCACAGATACGCAGTATTTT CATSRTGVPRTDTQYF
. TRBJ1-4 TRBV25-1 . TGTGCCAGCAGTCCAATGCCAGGGAGGGAGGAAAAACTGTTTTTT CASSPMPGREEKLFF
TRBD1 TRBJ2-1 TRBV28 . TGTGCCGGTACCCGCAGGGGGTTTAATGAGCAGTTCTTC CAGTRRGFNEQFF
TRBD1 TRBJ1-5 TRBV28 . TGTGCCAGCAGTTTGAGGGACAGGGTGGATCAGCCCCAGCATTTT CASSLRDRVDQPQHF
TRBD1 TRBJ2-7 TRBV18 . TGTGCCAGCTCACCGGACAGGTACGAGCAGTACTTC CASSPDRYEQYF
. TRBJ2-7 TRBV18 . TGTGCCAGCTCACCACCTGGGCAGGGTCTGCACGAGCAGTACTTC CASSPPGQGLHEQYF
TRBD1 TRBJ2-1 TRBV28 . TGTGCCAGCAGCCCGGGACAGGGGAACAATGAGCAGTTCTTC CASSPGQGNNEQFF
. TRBJ2-7 TRBV4-3 few TGCGCCAGCAGCCGCGAATCTAGAGGAACCTACGAGCAGTACTTC CASSRESRGTYEQYF
. TRBJ2-3 TRBV11-2 few TGTGCCAGCAGCGACTTATTTGCGGGGCTTAGCACAGATACGCAGTATTTT CASSDLFAGLSTDTQYF
TRBD1 TRBJ1-1 TRBV28 few TGTGCCAGCAGTACCGACAGGGCCCCGGGCACTGAAGCTTTCTTT CASSTDRAPGTEAFF
TRBD1 TRBJ2-1 TRBV6-5 . TGTGCCAGCAGCCTTCAGGGACAGGGGGCAGATGAGCAGTTCTTC CASSLQGQGADEQFF
. TRBJ2-7 TRBV5-1 . TGCGCCAGCAGCTTGGTTCCGCAGGGGCGTTACGAGCAGTACTTC CASSLVPQGRYEQYF
. TRBJ2-1 TRBV7-9 few TGTGCCAGCAGCTTCTTCTCGGGGCAGGGGATAAGCAATGAGCAGTTCTTC CASSFFSGQGISNEQFF
TRBD2 TRBJ2-7 TRBV18 few TGTGCCAGCTCACTGACTAGCGGGTTTTACGAGCAGTACTTC CASSLTSGFYEQYF
. TRBJ1-2 TRBV6-1 . TGTGCCAGCAGTGAAGCGCGGGCTGGCTATGGCTACACCTTC CASSEARAGYGYTF
TRBD2 TRBJ2-1 TRBV7-2 few TGTGCCAGCAGCTTGGGACTAGCGGGAGGCCCCTACAATGAGCAGTTCTTC CASSLGLAGGPYNEQFF
. TRBJ1-5 TRBV6-1 . TGTGCCAGCAGTATCGACAGGAACAATCAGCCCCAGCATTTT CASSIDRNNQPQHF
TRBD1 TRBJ2-7 TRBV18 few TGTGCCAGCTCACCACCGGGACAGGGGGCCGAGCAGTACTTC CASSPPGQGAEQYF
TRBD1 TRBJ2-5 TRBV18 few TGTGCCAGCTCGGGACAGGCCCAAGAGACCCAGTACTTC CASSGQAQETQYF
TRBD2 TRBJ2-7 TRBV6-5 . TGTGCCAGCAGTTACCTAGCGGGAGCTTACGAGCAGTACTTC CASSYLAGAYEQYF
TRBD2 TRBJ2-1 TRBV4-3 few TGCGCCAGCAGCCAAACTAGCGGGACCTACAATGAGCAGTTCTTC CASSQTSGTYNEQFF
. TRBJ1-5 TRBV5-1 . TGCGCCAGCAGCTTGGCCCCAGGGGATACCCCCAATCAGCCCCAGCATTTT CASSLAPGDTPNQPQHF
. TRBJ2-1 TRBV10-3 few TGTGCCATCAGTGGATCAGGGGTGAATGAGCAGTTCTTC CAISGSGVNEQFF
. TRBJ2-7 TRBV4-3 . TGCGCCAGCAGCCAAGTTCGGACAGATGAGCAGTACTTC CASSQVRTDEQYF
TRBD1 TRBJ2-5 TRBV13 . TGTGCCAGCAGCTTACGCAGGGGGCAAGAGACCCAGTACTTC CASSLRRGQETQYF
TRBD2 TRBJ2-5 TRBV6-5 . TGTGCCAGCAGTTCCCGGACTAGCGGATATCAAGAGACCCAGTACTTC CASSSRTSGYQETQYF
. TRBJ2-7 TRBV14 . TGTGCCAGCAGCCAAGGGGACTCTTCCGAGCAGTACTTC CASSQGDSSEQYF